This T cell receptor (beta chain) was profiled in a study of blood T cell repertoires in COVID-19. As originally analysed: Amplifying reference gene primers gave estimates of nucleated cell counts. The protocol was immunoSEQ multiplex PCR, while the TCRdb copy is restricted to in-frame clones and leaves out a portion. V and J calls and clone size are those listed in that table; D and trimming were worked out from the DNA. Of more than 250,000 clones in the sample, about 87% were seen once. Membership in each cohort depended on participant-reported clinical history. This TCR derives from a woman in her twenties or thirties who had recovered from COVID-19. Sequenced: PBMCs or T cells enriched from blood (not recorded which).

Here the CDR3 reads CATSDAGTGESQPQHF. Written as DNA, the CDR3 is TGTGCCACCAGTGATGCCGGGACAGGGGAAAGCCAGCCCCAGCATTTT. V and J are TRBV24-1 and TRBJ1-5, with 10 bases identical to TRBD1. Germline lookup yields CDR1 KGHDR and CDR2 SFDVKD. The CDR3 extends over 16 amino acids. Germline trimming cut 3 bases from V and 7 bases from J; bases unmatched to any gene: 8.